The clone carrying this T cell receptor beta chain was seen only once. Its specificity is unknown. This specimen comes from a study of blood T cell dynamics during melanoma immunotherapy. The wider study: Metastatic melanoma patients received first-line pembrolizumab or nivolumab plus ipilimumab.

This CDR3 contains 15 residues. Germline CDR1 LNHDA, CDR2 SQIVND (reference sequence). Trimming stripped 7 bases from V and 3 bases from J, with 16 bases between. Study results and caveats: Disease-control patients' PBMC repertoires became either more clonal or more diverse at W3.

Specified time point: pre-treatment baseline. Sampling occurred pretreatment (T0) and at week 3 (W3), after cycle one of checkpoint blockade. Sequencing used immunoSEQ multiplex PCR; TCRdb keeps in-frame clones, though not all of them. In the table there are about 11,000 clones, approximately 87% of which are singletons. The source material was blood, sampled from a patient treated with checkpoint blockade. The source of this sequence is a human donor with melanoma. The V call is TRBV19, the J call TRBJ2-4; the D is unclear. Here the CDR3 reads CASTLDTDGKNIQYF. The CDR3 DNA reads TGTGCCAGTACCCTAGACACCGACGGCAAAAACATTCAGTACTTC.